Included here is one TCR beta chain sequence, with context. Antigen: not known. The entry originates in a study of blood T cells in healthy people across ages. Study-level findings and limits: Relative to aged donors, long-lived donors carried more naive CD4+ cells and displayed higher diversity.

There were at least 5 micrograms of total RNA extracted from every sample. V lost 5 bases to trimming and J lost 4 bases, with 11 bases between them. CDR1 and CDR2 (germline): MDHEN, SYDVKM. This CDR3 is 13 amino acids long. For the second PCR, which ran for 7 to 11 cycles, a sample-barcoded 5' primer and a J-beta primer mix were used. The study obtained at least 3 million CDR3-containing paired-end reads from every sample. TCRdb fed the 5' RACE reads into MiXCR, producing one record per CDR3 protein. The sample lists about 680,000 distinct CDR3 sequences; around 45% were seen once. The sample was blood. The chain has TRBV28 and TRBJ1-2, with D perhaps TRBD1 (5 bases). This receptor was taken from a woman aged 55 to 70 in good health. The CDR3 DNA reads TGTGCCAGCAGTACTACAGGAACCTATGGCTACACCTTC. Translating gives CASSTTGTYGYTF.